Presented here are 27 T cell receptor beta chains from one specimen sequenced in a study of T cells after yellow fever vaccination. TCRdb passed the 5' RACE reads through MiXCR, listing each CDR3 protein once. The sample holds a few hundred thousand distinct CDR3 sequences, approximately 5.2% seen once. The source was CD4+ T cells sorted from PBMCs, collected on the day of the yellow fever booster vaccination. The receptor source for this set is a man younger than 35 who received the YFV17D yellow fever vaccine.

This clonotype has ten or more counts. The gene calls are TRBV7-9 and TRBJ2-1; D is possibly TRBD1 (5 bases). The CDR3 runs to 15 residues. V was pared by 5 bases and J by 7 bases, with 18 bases between. The germline V gene encodes CDR1 SEHNR and CDR2 FQNEAQ (reference sequence). The CDR3 DNA follows: TGTGCCAGCAGCCCGAAGTTCAGGGTTGGGAATGAGCAGTTCTTC. The encoded protein is CASSPKFRVGNEQFF.

This clonotype was detected only a few times. This chain links TRBV20-1 with TRBJ2-4; no reliable D call. V lost 0 bases to trimming and J lost 2 bases, with 5 bases between them. The CDR3 consists of 13 residues. Germline V gives CDR1 DFQATT, CDR2 SNEGSKA (reference sequence). The CDR3 sequence: CSAREITKNIQYF. The CDR3 DNA follows: TGCAGTGCTAGAGAGATCACCAAAAACATTCAGTACTTC.

This clonotype was counted ten times or more. The chain recombines TRBV10-3 with TRBJ2-3, with TRBD2 matching 8 bases. From germline, CDR1 is ENHRY and CDR2 SYGVKD. V was pared by 6 bases and J by 2 bases, with 4 bases of the junction left unmatched. This CDR3 is 14 amino acids long. The chain's CDR3 is CAISPSGFTDTQYF. As DNA, the CDR3 is TGTGCCATCAGCCCTAGCGGGTTCACAGATACGCAGTATTTT.

This clonotype was observed at least ten times. V and J are TRBV4-1 and TRBJ2-7; TRBD2 is a possible D gene (5 bases). V lost 1 base, J lost 3 bases, and 13 bases lay in between. The length of the CDR3 is 15 residues. The germline CDR1 and CDR2 sequences are MGHRA and YSYEKL. CDR3 coding DNA: TGCGCCAGCAGCCAAGTAGGTCGTCGGGACTACGAGCAGTACGTC. Translating it yields CASSQVGRRDYEQYV.

This clonotype was found many times. V and J are TRBV4-1 and TRBJ1-2; D unclear. CDR1 and CDR2 (germline): MGHRA, YSYEKL. The CDR3 has 14 amino acids. V lost 6 bases and J lost 4, with 15 bases in between. DNA of the CDR3: TGCGCCAGCAGTACTCCGGTGGACGGCTATGGCTACACCTTC. This gives the protein CASSTPVDGYGYTF.

This clonotype was counted between two and nine times. This chain uses TRBV5-4 with TRBJ2-2; D is unclear. V lost 1 base and J lost 6, with 7 bases in between. The CDR3 length is 13 residues. Looked up from germline, CDR1 is SGHNT and CDR2 is YYREEE (reference sequence). The CDR3 nucleotides read TGTGCCAGCAGCTTGACTTCGTCCGGGGAGCTGTTTTTT. Translating gives CASSLTSSGELFF.

The chain recombines TRBV7-2 with TRBJ2-4, with 9 bases aligning to TRBD2. The CDR3 has 17 residues. V trimming: 5 bases; J trimming: 11 bases; junction bases outside the gene matches: 19. Germline CDR1 and CDR2: SGHTA and FQGNSA. Here the CDR3 reads CASSPMLRSGGGNVQYF. Here the CDR3 DNA reads TGTGCCAGCAGCCCAATGCTCCGTAGCGGGGGTGGTAACGTTCAGTACTTC.

The V call is TRBV6-5, the J call TRBJ1-4; a weak D match, TRBD1 (6 bases). This CDR3 spans 16 amino acids. The germline V and J ends were trimmed by 5 bases and 5 bases, with 18 bases remaining between them. Per germline, CDR1 MNHEY and CDR2 SVGAGI. The CDR3 DNA follows: TGTGCCAGCAGTCCCCGGGGGCAGGACCTCAATGAAAAACTGTTTTTT. Translating gives CASSPRGQDLNEKLFF.

This clonotype showed up just a few times. The gene calls are TRBV4-3 and TRBJ1-3; 7 nucleotides match TRBD1. The CDR3 consists of 15 residues. Germline assignment: CDR1 LGHNA and CDR2 YSLEER. V shed 2 bases and J 4 bases; nucleotides not matched to a gene: 5. The CDR3 here is CASSQITGVGNTIYF. For the CDR3, the DNA is TGCGCCAGCAGCCAAATCACAGGGGTCGGAAACACCATATATTTT.

This clonotype was seen just once. This chain links TRBV30 with TRBJ1-2; D is perhaps TRBD1 (5 bases). V dropped 4 bases and J dropped 4 bases, with 10 bases sitting between them. The CDR3 has 12 residues. CDR1 and CDR2 (germline): GTSNPN, SVGIG (reference sequence). DNA for the CDR3: TGTGCCTGGACCAGGGACCTCTATGGCTACACCTTC. Translating gives CAWTRDLYGYTF.

This clonotype was picked up a small number of times. The V call is TRBV20-1, the J call TRBJ2-3, with TRBD2 matching over 7 bases. Germline-derived CDR1 and CDR2 are DFQATT and SNEGSKA (reference sequence). This CDR3 contains 14 residues. V was clipped by 6 bases and J by 2 bases; unmatched bases: 8. CDR3 in amino acids: CSAAWGGVTDTQYF. CDR3 nucleotides: TGCAGTGCCGCCTGGGGGGGGGTCACAGATACGCAGTATTTT.

The chain has TRBV3-1 and TRBJ1-6; D unclear. Trimming removed 3 bases from V and 7 bases from J, with 10 bases in between. From germline, CDR1 is LGHDT and CDR2 YNNKEL (reference sequence). CDR3 length equals 14 residues. The CDR3 DNA reads as TGTGCCAGCAGCCACGAGGGTTCAAATTCACCCCTCCACTTT. Encoded protein: CASSHEGSNSPLHF.

The chain links TRBV7-9 to TRBJ2-1, with D perhaps matching TRBD2 (5 bases). Trimming shortened V by 7 bases and J by 1 base, and 17 bases separated the two germline ends. The CDR3 is 16 amino acids. Germline-derived CDR1 and CDR2 are SEHNR and FQNEAQ (reference sequence). The CDR3 here is CASTVLLAGSYNEQFF. The CDR3 nucleotides read TGTGCCAGCACCGTATTGCTAGCCGGGTCCTACAATGAGCAGTTCTTC.

The sample holds many counts of this clonotype. The V call is TRBV4-3, the J call TRBJ2-2; 14 positions match TRBD2. Germline V lookup: CDR1 LGHNA, CDR2 YSLEER. J lost 5 bases, V lost 1 base, and 0 bases had no gene match. CDR3 length: 16 amino acids. The CDR3 is CASSQGLAGGTGELFF. The CDR3 DNA reads as TGCGCCAGCAGCCAAGGACTAGCGGGGGGGACCGGGGAGCTGTTTTTT.

The chain carries TRBV10-3 and TRBJ1-6; 11 positions agree with TRBD1. The trim removed 11 bases at V and 10 bases at J, leaving 7 bases unmatched. Germline V gene lookup returns CDR1 ENHRY and CDR2 SYGVKD. This CDR3 region has 13 residues. In nucleotides, the CDR3 is TGTGCCGCCCCCCGGACAGGGGGCTCACCCCTCCACTTT. Protein: CAAPRTGGSPLHF.

The sample holds many counts of this clonotype. The chain recombines TRBV5-5 with TRBJ1-6; 7 positions agree with TRBD1. Germline CDR1 SGHKS, CDR2 YYEKEE (reference sequence). This CDR3 is 15 amino acids long. After removal of 2 bases from V and 7 bases from J, the junction contained 6 bases not matched to a gene. The CDR3 region has the DNA TGTGCCAGCAGCTTACCGGGACAGCTAAATTCACCCCTCCACTTT. Translated, it gives CASSLPGQLNSPLHF. The full variable domain, completed using reference TRBV5-5 and TRBJ1-6, is DAGVTQSPTHLIKTRGQQVTLRCSPISGHKSVSWYQQVLGQGPQFIFQYYEKEERGRGNFPDRFSARQFPNYSSELNVNALLLGDSALYLCASSLPGQLNSPLHFGNGTRLTVT.

Ten or more counts support this clonotype. The gene calls are TRBV7-2 and TRBJ2-7; D remains ambiguous. This CDR3 is 11 amino acids long. Per the germline V gene, CDR1 is SGHTA and CDR2 is FQGNSA. The germline V and J ends were trimmed by 5 bases and 3 bases, with 5 bases remaining between them. CDR3 coding DNA: TGTGCCAGCAGCCTCCGCTACGAGCAGTACTTC. Its protein product is CASSLRYEQYF.

Regarding this clonotype: With a much larger clone just one base away, this may be a read error. The chain is built from TRBV20-1 and TRBJ1-6; D is perhaps TRBD1 (5 bases). V was clipped by 6 bases and J by 8 bases, with 14 bases between them. CDR1 is DFQATT and CDR2 is SNEGSKA in the germline V gene (reference sequence). This CDR3 contains 13 residues. CDR3 DNA sequence: TGCAGTGCAAGGGGAAGGGGCGATTCACCCCTCCACTTT. Its protein product is CSARGRGDSPLHF.

V usage is TRBV20-1 and J usage is TRBJ2-3; D may be TRBD1 (5 bases). The ends were cut back, 0 bases at V and 3 bases at J, with 10 bases in the middle. This CDR3 has 14 amino acids. Germline V CDR1 and CDR2: DFQATT, SNEGSKA (reference sequence). This CDR3 is CSARDNRRTDTQYF. CDR3 coding DNA: TGCAGTGCTAGAGACAACAGGCGGACAGATACGCAGTATTTT.

This chain uses TRBV5-1 with TRBJ2-7, with 9 positions matching TRBD1. This CDR3 has 16 residues. V was pared by 4 bases and J by 5 bases, with 13 bases of the junction left unmatched. Germline V gene sequence: CDR1 SGHRS, CDR2 YFSETQ. The CDR3 sequence is CASSLRRDRVSNEQYF. The CDR3 DNA reads as TGCGCCAGCAGCCTCCGGCGGGACAGGGTGTCCAACGAGCAGTACTTC.

The J gene is TRBJ2-7, the V gene TRBV5-1, with 7 positions matching TRBD1. V shed 0 bases, J shed 3 bases, and the junction held 6 bases outside the gene matches. Germline V CDR1 and CDR2: SGHRS, YFSETQ. CDR3 length: 15 amino acids. Here the CDR3 reads CASSLGQGQGYEQYV. In DNA form, the CDR3 reads TGCGCCAGCAGCTTGGGACAGGGCCAAGGCTACGAGCAGTACGTC.

This clonotype was seen at least ten times. The gene calls are TRBV18 and TRBJ2-7, with unresolved D. V was clipped by 3 bases and J by 6 bases, with 15 bases between them. The CDR3 loop spans 14 amino acids. Looked up from germline, CDR1 is KGHSH and CDR2 is LQKENI. The CDR3 is CASSPTQLQSEQYF. The CDR3 DNA reads TGTGCCAGCTCACCGACTCAACTCCAGAGCGAGCAGTACTTC.

This clonotype occurred a few times. This chain links TRBV19 with TRBJ1-6, with a tentative D call TRBD1 (5 bases). CDR1 and CDR2 from the germline V gene are LNHDA and SQIVND (reference sequence). CDR3 length: 15 residues. Trimming removed 4 bases at V and 7 bases at J, with 14 bases between. This CDR3 reads CASSTGTPGNSPLHF. DNA of the CDR3: TGTGCCAGTAGTACCGGGACTCCCGGGAATTCACCCCTCCACTTT.

The rearrangement joins TRBV12-3 or TRBV12-4 to TRBJ2-4, with a tentative D call TRBD1 (6 bases). Trimming removed 3 bases at V and 11 bases at J, with 11 bases between. The CDR3 is 12 amino acids. This CDR3 is CASSLDSRVQYF. The CDR3 nucleotides are TGTGCCAGCAGTTTGGACAGTCGCGTTCAGTACTTC.

This clonotype occurred a few times. This sequence joins TRBV7-2 and TRBJ2-1; D may correspond to TRBD1 or TRBD2 (5 bases each). Germline assignment: CDR1 SGHTA and CDR2 FQGNSA. This CDR3 is built from 13 residues. V lost 8 bases and J 10 bases, leaving 18 bases between the germline ends. The CDR3 loop is CASGRDPKGEQFF. CDR3 in DNA: TGTGCCAGCGGTCGGGACCCCAAAGGGGAGCAGTTCTTC.

This clonotype was counted a few times. The rearrangement links TRBV6-2 or TRBV6-3 to TRBJ2-1; TRBD1 aligns across 7 bases. V shed 5 bases, J shed 3 bases, and the junction held 13 bases outside the gene matches. Germline V gives CDR1 MNHEY, CDR2 SVGEGT. This CDR3 comprises 17 residues. CDR3 in amino acids: CASSDRDRPLIYNEQFF. The CDR3 DNA is TGTGCCAGCAGTGACCGGGACAGACCTTTAATCTACAATGAGCAGTTCTTC.

The J gene is TRBJ2-2, the V gene TRBV20-1, with D perhaps given as TRBD1 or TRBD2 (5 bases each). The CDR3 runs 13 residues. Per the germline V gene, CDR1 is DFQATT and CDR2 is SNEGSKA (reference sequence). Trimming cost V 3 bases and J 4 bases, with 9 bases left between them. The CDR3 protein is CSARRDGTGELFF. CDR3 DNA: TGCAGTGCTAGGAGGGACGGCACCGGGGAGCTGTTTTTT.